This T cell receptor (beta chain) comes out of a study of blood T cell repertoires in COVID-19. Only in-frame clones appear in the TCRdb table, and some are missing; sequencing was by immunoSEQ multiplex PCR. The data contain around 70,000 clones, around three quarters of them singletons. Turning to this clone: The same CDR3 can be traced to other DNA sequences in this sample.

Material: peripheral blood. This TCR was sampled from a human donor in a cohort sampled during active COVID-19.

The CDR3 reads CASSPSLSRQYF. The CDR3 DNA reads as TGTGCCAGCAGCCCATCTTTAAGTAGGCAGTACTTC. This rearrangement joins TRBV11-2 to TRBJ2-7; no reliable D call. The CDR3 runs to 12 residues. Germline-derived CDR1 and CDR2 are SGHAT and FQNNGV. V was trimmed by 5 bases and J by 9 bases, leaving 14 bases between them.